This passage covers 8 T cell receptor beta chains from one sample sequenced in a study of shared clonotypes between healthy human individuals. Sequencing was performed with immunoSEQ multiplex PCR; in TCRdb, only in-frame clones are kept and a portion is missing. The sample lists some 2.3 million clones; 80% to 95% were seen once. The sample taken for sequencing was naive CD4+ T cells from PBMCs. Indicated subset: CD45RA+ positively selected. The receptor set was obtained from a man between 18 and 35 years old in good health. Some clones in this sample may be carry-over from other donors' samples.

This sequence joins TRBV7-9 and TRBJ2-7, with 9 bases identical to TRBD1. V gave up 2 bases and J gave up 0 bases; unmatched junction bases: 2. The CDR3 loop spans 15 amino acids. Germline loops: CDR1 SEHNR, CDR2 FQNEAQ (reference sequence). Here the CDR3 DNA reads TGTGCCAGCAGCTTAAGGGACAGGGTCTCCTACGAGCAGTACTTC. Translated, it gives CASSLRDRVSYEQYF.

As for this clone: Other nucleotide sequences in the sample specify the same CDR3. The CDR3 region is CASSQDPVQPQHF. The CDR3 DNA reads as TGTGCCAGCAGCCAAGATCCCGTGCAGCCCCAGCATTTT. V usage is TRBV4-2 and J usage is TRBJ1-5; D remains ambiguous. There are 13 residues in the CDR3. CDR1 is LGHNA, CDR2 YNFKEQ, per germline. V lost 0 bases and J lost 7, with 7 bases in between.

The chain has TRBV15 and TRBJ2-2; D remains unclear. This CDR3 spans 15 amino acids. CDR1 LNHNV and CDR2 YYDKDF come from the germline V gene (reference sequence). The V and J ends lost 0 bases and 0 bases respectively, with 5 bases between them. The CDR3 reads CATSRDPANTGELFF. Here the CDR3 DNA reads TGTGCCACCAGCAGAGATCCAGCGAACACCGGGGAGCTGTTTTTT.

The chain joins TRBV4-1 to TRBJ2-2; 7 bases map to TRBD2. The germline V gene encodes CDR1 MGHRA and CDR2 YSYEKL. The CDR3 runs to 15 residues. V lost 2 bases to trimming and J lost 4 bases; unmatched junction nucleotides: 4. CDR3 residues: CASSQPSGATGELFF. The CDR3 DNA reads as TGCGCCAGCAGCCAACCAAGCGGGGCCACCGGGGAGCTGTTTTTT.

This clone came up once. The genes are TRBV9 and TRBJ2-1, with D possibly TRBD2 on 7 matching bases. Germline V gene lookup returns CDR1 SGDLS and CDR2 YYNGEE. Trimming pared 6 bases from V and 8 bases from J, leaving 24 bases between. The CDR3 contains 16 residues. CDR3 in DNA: TGTGCCAGCACCTGGGGGGCGGGAGCGGCCGAGGATGAGCAGTTCTTC. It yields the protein CASTWGAGAAEDEQFF.

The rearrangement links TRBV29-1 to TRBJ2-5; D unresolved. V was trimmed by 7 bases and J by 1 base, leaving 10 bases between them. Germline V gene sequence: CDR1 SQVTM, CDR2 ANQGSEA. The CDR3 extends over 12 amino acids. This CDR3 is CSALAAQETQYF. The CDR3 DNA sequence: TGCAGCGCGTTAGCAGCCCAAGAGACCCAGTACTTC.

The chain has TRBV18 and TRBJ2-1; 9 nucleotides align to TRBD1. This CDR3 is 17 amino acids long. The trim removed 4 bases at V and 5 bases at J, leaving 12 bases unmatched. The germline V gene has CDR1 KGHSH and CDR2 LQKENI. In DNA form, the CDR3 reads TGTGCCAGCTCACAACCCTACAGGGGGCGCGTAGACAATGAGCAGTTCTTC. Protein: CASSQPYRGRVDNEQFF.

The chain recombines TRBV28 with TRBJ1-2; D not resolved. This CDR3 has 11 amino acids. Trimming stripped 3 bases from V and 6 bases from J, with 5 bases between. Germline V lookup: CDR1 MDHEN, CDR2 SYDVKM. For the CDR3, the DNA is TGTGCCAGCAGTTTGCGGCATGGCTACACCTTC. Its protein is CASSLRHGYTF.